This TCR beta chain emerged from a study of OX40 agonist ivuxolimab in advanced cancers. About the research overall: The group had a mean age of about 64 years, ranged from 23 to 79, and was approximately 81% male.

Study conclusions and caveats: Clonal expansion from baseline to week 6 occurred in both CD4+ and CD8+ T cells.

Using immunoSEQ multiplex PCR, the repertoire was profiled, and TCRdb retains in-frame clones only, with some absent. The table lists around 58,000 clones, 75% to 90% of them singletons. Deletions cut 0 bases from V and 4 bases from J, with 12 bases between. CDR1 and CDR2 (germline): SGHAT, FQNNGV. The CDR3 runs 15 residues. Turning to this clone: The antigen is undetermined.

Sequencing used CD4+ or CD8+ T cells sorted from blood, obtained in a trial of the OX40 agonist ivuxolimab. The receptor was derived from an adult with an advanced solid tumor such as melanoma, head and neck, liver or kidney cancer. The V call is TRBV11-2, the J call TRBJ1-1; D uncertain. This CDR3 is CASSLELGAVTEAFF. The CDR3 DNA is TGTGCCAGCAGCTTAGAATTGGGAGCGGTCACTGAAGCTTTCTTT.